Listed below are T cell receptor beta chains from one sample, sequenced in a study of CD8+ T cells in alopecia areata. Method: immunoSEQ multiplex PCR; TCRdb's copy keeps in-frame clones and lacks some. In the table there are 45,000 to 70,000 clones, almost 97% of which are singletons. The sequenced sample was CD8+ T cells sorted from blood, obtained at week 0. The receptor set was obtained from a human donor with alopecia areata. The conserved cysteine and the conserved F or W are not part of the CDR3 here. Each record gives: J gene, V gene, CDR3 length, CDR3 protein.

j_gene: TRBJ2-5
v_gene: TRBV29-1
len: 9
CDR3aa: SVDSGGTQY

j_gene: TRBJ2-7
v_gene: TRBV13
len: 12
CDR3aa: ASSLEGRGYEQY

j_gene: TRBJ1-5
v_gene: TRBV4-1
len: 16
CDR3aa: ASSQDPGQGASNQPQH

j_gene: TRBJ2-2
v_gene: TRBV4-1
len: 13
CDR3aa: ASSQIAGGTGELF

j_gene: TRBJ2-7
v_gene: TRBV27
len: 11
CDR3aa: ASSQGREYEQY

j_gene: TRBJ2-1
v_gene: TRBV5-6
len: 13
CDR3aa: ASSLAGALHDEQF

j_gene: TRBJ2-2
v_gene: TRBV11-1
len: 14
CDR3aa: ASSPAWGHHTGELF

j_gene: TRBJ2-1
v_gene: TRBV27
len: 14
CDR3aa: ASSLFRGPPHNEQF

j_gene: TRBJ1-1
v_gene: TRBV19
len: 12
CDR3aa: ASSLTVLNTEAF

j_gene: TRBJ2-7
v_gene: TRBV5-1
len: 11
CDR3aa: ASSRPGDNEQY

j_gene: TRBJ2-7
v_gene: TRBV19
len: 12
CDR3aa: ASSIGGWGNEQY

j_gene: TRBJ2-5
v_gene: TRBV4-3
len: 13
CDR3aa: ASSQNPGTGSTQY

j_gene: TRBJ2-1
v_gene: TRBV7-9
len: 13
CDR3aa: ASSLGGYADNEQF

j_gene: TRBJ1-2
v_gene: TRBV19
len: 12
CDR3aa: ASSMALAAYGYT

j_gene: TRBJ1-1
v_gene: TRBV19
len: 13
CDR3aa: ASSIRTGPFTEAF

j_gene: TRBJ2-5
v_gene: TRBV7-9
len: 11
CDR3aa: ASSLGLAGTQY

j_gene: TRBJ2-5
v_gene: TRBV7-9
len: 14
CDR3aa: ASSLGERGSGETQY

j_gene: TRBJ2-3
v_gene: TRBV11-3
len: 11
CDR3aa: ASSLAPTDTQY

j_gene: TRBJ2-5
v_gene: TRBV7-9
len: 11
CDR3aa: ASSLVPDETQY

j_gene: TRBJ2-5
v_gene: TRBV10-2
len: 13
CDR3aa: ASSDRGLEQETQY

j_gene: TRBJ1-2
v_gene: TRBV5-1
len: 14
CDR3aa: ASSLAMDSSNYGYT

j_gene: TRBJ2-5
v_gene: TRBV7-8
len: 13
CDR3aa: ASSLLAGGKETQY

j_gene: TRBJ1-2
v_gene: TRBV29-1
len: 12
CDR3aa: SVEDKRGGYGYT

j_gene: TRBJ2-5
v_gene: TRBV4-1
len: 12
CDR3aa: ASSQGGRWGAQY

j_gene: TRBJ2-7
v_gene: TRBV7-2
len: 14
CDR3aa: ASSSPGTSGAYEQY

j_gene: TRBJ1-6
v_gene: TRBV5-6
len: 16
CDR3aa: ASSLGDRGLGYNSPLH

j_gene: TRBJ2-3
v_gene: TRBV19
len: 13
CDR3aa: ASSVTPGSTDTQY

j_gene: TRBJ2-7
v_gene: TRBV6-5
len: 14
CDR3aa: ASSYSGSYASYEQY